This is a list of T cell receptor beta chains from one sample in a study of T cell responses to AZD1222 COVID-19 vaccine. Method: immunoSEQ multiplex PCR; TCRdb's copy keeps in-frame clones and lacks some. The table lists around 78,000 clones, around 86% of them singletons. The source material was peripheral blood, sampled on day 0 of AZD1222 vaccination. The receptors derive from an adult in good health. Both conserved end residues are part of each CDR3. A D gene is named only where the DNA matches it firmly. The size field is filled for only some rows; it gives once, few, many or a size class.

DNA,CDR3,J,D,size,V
TGTGCCACCAGTGGCCCGGGACAGGGAGCCGGGGAGCTGTTTTTT,CATSGPGQGAGELFF,TRBJ2-2,TRBD1,.,TRBV24-1
TGTGCCAGTAGCGGGACAGGGGGCCTGAATCAGCCCCAGCATTTT,CASSGTGGLNQPQHF,TRBJ1-5,TRBD1,.,TRBV19
TGCGCCAGCAGCCAAGCGATCAGGGTCTACGAGCAGTACTTC,CASSQAIRVYEQYF,TRBJ2-7,.,.,TRBV4-1
TGTGCCACCAGTGGGGGGACGCGGGGGGTAAACAATGAGCAGTTCTTC,CATSGGTRGVNNEQFF,TRBJ2-1,TRBD2,.,TRBV24-1
TGTGCCAGCAGCCCAACCCCGACAGGGTTCGGCTATGGCTACACCTTC,CASSPTPTGFGYGYTF,TRBJ1-2,TRBD1,once,TRBV14
TGTGCCAGCAGTCCGACAGGGGGCGTCTACAATGAGCAGTTCTTC,CASSPTGGVYNEQFF,TRBJ2-1,TRBD1,.,TRBV7-9
TGTGCCTGGAGTAAGGCCGGGGTAGGGTCACCCCTCCACTTT,CAWSKAGVGSPLHF,TRBJ1-6,.,.,TRBV30
TGTGCCAGCAGTTTTGGGGGGGAGGGGACAGATACGCAGTATTTT,CASSFGGEGTDTQYF,TRBJ2-3,TRBD2,.,TRBV28
TGCGCCAGCAGCCACCCCGCGGGGGGGCATACGGATACGCAGTATTTT,CASSHPAGGHTDTQYF,TRBJ2-3,TRBD2,.,TRBV4-3
TGTGCCAGCAGCTTAGGGGGAAACACCATATATTTT,CASSLGGNTIYF,TRBJ1-3,.,.,TRBV11-2
TGTGCCTCGATCGGCTCTGGAAACACCATATATTTT,CASIGSGNTIYF,TRBJ1-3,.,.,TRBV30
TGTGCCAGCAGTTTTCCTACAGGGGGCGGTGGCTACACCTTC,CASSFPTGGGGYTF,TRBJ1-2,TRBD1,.,TRBV28
TGTGCCAGCAGTTACCACAGGGATCAGCCCCAGCATTTT,CASSYHRDQPQHF,TRBJ1-5,.,.,TRBV6-7
TGCAGCGTTGAAAGCGGCCCAGATACGCAGTATTTT,CSVESGPDTQYF,TRBJ2-3,.,.,TRBV29-1
TGCGCCAGCAGCCAGGAGCCCCAGTACACTGAAGCTTTCTTT,CASSQEPQYTEAFF,TRBJ1-1,.,.,TRBV4-1
TGTGCCAGCAGCCAAGATCCAGGGCCTCGTGAGCCCCAGCATTTT,CASSQDPGPREPQHF,TRBJ1-5,.,.,TRBV3-1/TRBV3-2
TGTGCCAGCAGCGGTCTTGTCATCTCAGGGCTCAATCAGCCCCAGCATTTT,CASSGLVISGLNQPQHF,TRBJ1-5,.,.,TRBV7-8
TGTGCCAGCAGTCCACAGGGGGCGAGCTACGAGCAGTACTTC,CASSPQGASYEQYF,TRBJ2-7,TRBD1,once,TRBV2
TGTGCCTGGGGACTCGATAATTCACCCCTCCACTTT,CAWGLDNSPLHF,TRBJ1-6,.,.,TRBV30
TGCGCCAGCAGCTTGAGGGGGGACGGCACCGGGGAGCTGTTTTTT,CASSLRGDGTGELFF,TRBJ2-2,.,once,TRBV5-1
TGCGCCAGCAGTGAGCGGGCAGGGGGCGCCGGCGGCTACACCTTC,CASSERAGGAGGYTF,TRBJ1-2,TRBD1,few,TRBV10-2
TGTGCCAGCAGTGACAGGGGCAATCAGCCCCAGCATTTT,CASSDRGNQPQHF,TRBJ1-5,.,.,TRBV2
TGTGCCAGCAGTGAACAGGGTGAGCAGCCCCAGCATTTT,CASSEQGEQPQHF,TRBJ1-5,.,once,TRBV25-1
TGTGCCAGCAGTAACCTCGGACAGGAGGACAATGAGCAGTTCTTC,CASSNLGQEDNEQFF,TRBJ2-1,TRBD1,many,TRBV2
TGTGCCAGCAGCTTAGTTACCGATTACAATGAGCAGTTCTTC,CASSLVTDYNEQFF,TRBJ2-1,.,.,TRBV7-2
TGTGCCATCAGTGTGGTCAGGGGGACTGAAGCTTTCTTT,CAISVVRGTEAFF,TRBJ1-1,TRBD1,few,TRBV10-3
TGTGCCAGCAGCGTCTCCAGGGTAGCGGGGCCCGGGGAGCTGTTTTTT,CASSVSRVAGPGELFF,TRBJ2-2,TRBD2,.,TRBV11-2
TGTGCCAGCAGCCTAGGACCCCAGAATTGGGAGACCCAGTACTTC,CASSLGPQNWETQYF,TRBJ2-5,.,.,TRBV5-8
TGTGCCAGCAGCCCCATACAGGGAGCTAACTATGGCTACACCTTC,CASSPIQGANYGYTF,TRBJ1-2,.,.,TRBV5-8
TGTGCCAGCAGCTCCCCTGAGCGGGGGTTGAATACGCAGTATTTT,CASSSPERGLNTQYF,TRBJ2-3,TRBD2,.,TRBV7-3
TGTGCCAGCAGCACCCAGATGGCCAATGAGCAGTTCTTC,CASSTQMANEQFF,TRBJ2-1,.,.,TRBV7-2
TGTGCCAGCGGTGCTAACTATGGCTACACCTTC,CASGANYGYTF,TRBJ1-2,.,.,TRBV3-1/TRBV3-2
TGTGCCAGCAGTTGGCCGGCGATGGGCTTGGACTATGGCTACACCTTC,CASSWPAMGLDYGYTF,TRBJ1-2,.,.,TRBV2
TGTGCCAGCAGCGATGAGAACAGGGATGGCTACACCTTC,CASSDENRDGYTF,TRBJ1-2,.,.,TRBV7-9
TGTGCCAGCAGCCCTAGCGGGTCCACAGATACGCAGTATTTT,CASSPSGSTDTQYF,TRBJ2-3,TRBD2,.,TRBV9
TGTGCCAGCAGCTGGGGACTAGCGGGGGACGAGCAGTACTTC,CASSWGLAGDEQYF,TRBJ2-7,TRBD2,.,TRBV5-4
TGTGCCACCCAAGAGGGCGGGGGGGCGATTGAGCAGTTCTTC,CATQEGGGAIEQFF,TRBJ2-1,TRBD2,.,TRBV19
TGTGCCAGCAGCCTCCGTTCCCAGGGGAACACTGAAGCTTTCTTT,CASSLRSQGNTEAFF,TRBJ1-1,.,.,TRBV11-2
TGTGCCAGCAGCCCACGCTTAAATACAGGGGGCACTGAAGCTTTCTTT,CASSPRLNTGGTEAFF,TRBJ1-1,TRBD1,few,TRBV9
TGCGCCAGCAGTATCGCCGGCGGGAACGAGCAGTACTTC,CASSIAGGNEQYF,TRBJ2-7,.,.,TRBV10-2
TGCAGCGTTGGGGGTAGGATGGACACTGAAGCTTTCTTT,CSVGGRMDTEAFF,TRBJ1-1,.,.,TRBV29-1